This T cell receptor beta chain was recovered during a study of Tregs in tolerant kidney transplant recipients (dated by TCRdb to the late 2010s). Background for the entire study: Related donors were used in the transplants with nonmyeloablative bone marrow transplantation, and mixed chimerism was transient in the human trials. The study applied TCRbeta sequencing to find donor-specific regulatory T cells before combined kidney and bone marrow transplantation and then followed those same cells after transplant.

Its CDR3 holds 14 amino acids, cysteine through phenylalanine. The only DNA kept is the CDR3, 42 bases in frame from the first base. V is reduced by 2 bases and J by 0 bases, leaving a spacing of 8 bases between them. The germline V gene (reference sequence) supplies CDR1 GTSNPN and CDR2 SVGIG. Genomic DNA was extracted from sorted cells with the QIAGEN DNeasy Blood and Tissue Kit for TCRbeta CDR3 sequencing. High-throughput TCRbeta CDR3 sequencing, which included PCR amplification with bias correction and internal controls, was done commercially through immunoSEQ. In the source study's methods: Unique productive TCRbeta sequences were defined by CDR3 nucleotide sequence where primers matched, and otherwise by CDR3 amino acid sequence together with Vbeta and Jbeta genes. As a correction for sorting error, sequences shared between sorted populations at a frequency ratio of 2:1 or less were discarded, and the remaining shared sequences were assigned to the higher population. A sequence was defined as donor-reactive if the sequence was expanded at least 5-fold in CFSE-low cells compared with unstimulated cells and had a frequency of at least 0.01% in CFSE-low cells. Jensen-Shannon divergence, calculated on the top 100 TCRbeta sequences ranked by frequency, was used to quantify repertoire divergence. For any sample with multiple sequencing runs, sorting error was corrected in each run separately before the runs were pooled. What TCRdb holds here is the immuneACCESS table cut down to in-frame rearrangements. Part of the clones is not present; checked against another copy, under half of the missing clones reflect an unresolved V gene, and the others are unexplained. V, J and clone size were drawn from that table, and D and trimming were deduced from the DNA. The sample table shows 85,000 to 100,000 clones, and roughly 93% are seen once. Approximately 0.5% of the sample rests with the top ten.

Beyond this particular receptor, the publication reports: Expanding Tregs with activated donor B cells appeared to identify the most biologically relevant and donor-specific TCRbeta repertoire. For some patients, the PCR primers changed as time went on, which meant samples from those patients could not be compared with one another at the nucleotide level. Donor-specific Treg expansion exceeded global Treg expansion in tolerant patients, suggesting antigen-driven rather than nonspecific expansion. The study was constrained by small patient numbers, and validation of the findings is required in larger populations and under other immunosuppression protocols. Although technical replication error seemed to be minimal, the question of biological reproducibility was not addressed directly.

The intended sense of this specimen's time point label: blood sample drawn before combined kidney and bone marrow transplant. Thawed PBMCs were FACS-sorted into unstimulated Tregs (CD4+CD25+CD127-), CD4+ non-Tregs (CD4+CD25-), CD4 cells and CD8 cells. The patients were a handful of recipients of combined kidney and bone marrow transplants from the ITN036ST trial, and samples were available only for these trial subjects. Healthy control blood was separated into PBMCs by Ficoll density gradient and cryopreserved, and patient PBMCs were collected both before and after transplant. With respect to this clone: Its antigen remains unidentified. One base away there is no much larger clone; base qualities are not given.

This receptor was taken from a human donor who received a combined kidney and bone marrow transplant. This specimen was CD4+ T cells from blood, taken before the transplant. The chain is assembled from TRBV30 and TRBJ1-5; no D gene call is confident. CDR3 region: CAWSLGLSNQPQHF. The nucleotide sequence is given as TGTGCCTGGAGTCTCGGACTTAGCAATCAGCCCCAGCATTTT.